One sample yielded the 5 T cell receptor beta chains listed below, sequenced in a study of Ad26.COV2.S vaccination and SARS-CoV-2 variants. Measured with immunoSEQ multiplex PCR; TCRdb has only the in-frame clones, and not every one. The table shows roughly 680,000 clones, with roughly 90% occurring only once. The treatment denotes: about 20 received Ad26.COV2.S at low or high dose, single or two shots; 5 received placebo; per-sample allocation not given. Specimens were obtained on day 63 following the first vaccine or placebo injection. Sequenced material: peripheral blood, taken in a trial of Ad26.COV2.S vaccine versus placebo. These receptors were taken from a person aged 18-60 years who received the Ad26.COV2.S COVID-19 vaccine or a placebo.

With regard to this clone: Other DNA variants within this sample encode the same CDR3. V usage is TRBV7-2 and J usage is TRBJ2-2; D gene unclear. From germline, CDR1 is SGHTA and CDR2 FQGNSA. The CDR3 is 13 amino acids. V was trimmed by 4 bases and J by 2 bases, leaving 5 bases between them. The CDR3 DNA is TGTGCCAGCAGCTCCAGAAACACCGGGGAGCTGTTTTTT. The encoded protein is CASSSRNTGELFF.

This sequence joins TRBV18 and TRBJ2-7, with TRBD1 as a possible D gene (5 bases). The V gene lost 1 base and the J gene lost 2 bases, with 21 bases spanning the gap. Germline assignment: CDR1 KGHSH and CDR2 LQKENI. The CDR3 loop spans 18 amino acids. The CDR3 nucleotides read TGTGCCAGCTCACCACTTTCTCAGGGATCCCGCACCACCTACGAGCAGTACTTC. Translated, it gives CASSPLSQGSRTTYEQYF. The full variable domain, its missing parts supplied by reference TRBV18 and TRBJ2-7, is NAGVMQNPRHLVRRRGQEARLRCSPMKGHSHVYWYRQLPEEGLKFMVYLQKENIIDESGMPKERFSAEFPKEGPSILRIQQVVRGDSAAYFCASSPLSQGSRTTYEQYFGPGTRLTVT.

As to this clone: This sample also contains other DNA sequences that code for the same CDR3. V usage is TRBV5-1 and J usage is TRBJ1-3, with D perhaps TRBD1 (5 bases). Between the trimmed V and J ends, which lost 0 bases and 0 bases, there was a span of 7 bases. This CDR3 contains 15 residues. CDR1 and CDR2 (germline): SGHRS, YFSETQ. The CDR3 region is CASSLGQSSGNTIYF. The CDR3 bases are TGCGCCAGCAGCTTGGGACAGAGCTCTGGAAACACCATATATTTT.

The chain employs TRBV12-3 or TRBV12-4 and TRBJ1-1; D unclear. V was clipped by 5 bases and J by 1 base, with 5 bases between them. The CDR3 sequence is 12 residues long. The CDR3 loop reads CASSPRNTEAFF. Here the CDR3 DNA reads TGTGCCAGCAGTCCTAGGAACACTGAAGCTTTCTTT.

This rearrangement joins TRBV19 to TRBJ1-2; D might be TRBD1 (6 bases). The length of the CDR3 is 14 residues. The V end was cut by 3 bases, the J end by 4 bases, with 12 bases between. Germline assignment: CDR1 LNHDA and CDR2 SQIVND (reference sequence). As DNA, the CDR3 is TGTGCCAGTAGTATCAGGGACAACCCCTATGGCTACACCTTC. Its translation: CASSIRDNPYGYTF.